These 24 T cell receptor beta chains came from one sample sequenced in a study of blood T cell repertoires in COVID-19. The repertoire was sequenced with immunoSEQ multiplex PCR; TCRdb's copy has only in-frame clones and lacks some. The data hold some 270,000 clones, with roughly 80% observed a single time. Sequenced: peripheral blood. These TCRs come from an older person with COVID-19, enrolled during active disease.

This clone was counted once. The V gene is TRBV18, the J gene TRBJ2-7, with TRBD2 identical over 12 bases. CDR3 length equals 17 residues. Germline CDR1 reads KGHSH; CDR2 reads LQKENI. The ends lost 4 bases at V and 0 bases at J; junction bases unmatched: 7. The CDR3 is CASSLATSGSSSYEQYF. The CDR3 bases are TGTGCCAGCTCACTGGCGACTAGCGGGAGCAGCTCCTACGAGCAGTACTTC.

This chain connects TRBV19 to TRBJ2-7, with 9 bases aligning to TRBD1. CDR1 and CDR2 from the germline V gene are LNHDA and SQIVND (reference sequence). The CDR3 length is 15 residues. With 5 bases clipped from V and 6 bases from J, the junction kept 11 bases outside the gene matches. CDR3 DNA sequence: TGTGCCAGTAGTGCAGGGACAGGGATACGTTCCGAGCAGTACTTC. This codes for CASSAGTGIRSEQYF.

J is TRBJ1-4 and V is TRBV19; D call uncertain. Germline lookup yields CDR1 LNHDA and CDR2 SQIVND (reference sequence). V was trimmed by 7 bases and J by 2 bases, leaving 14 bases between them. The CDR3 totals 15 residues. As DNA, the CDR3 is TGTGCCAGTAAGAATTTGCGGCGGACTAATGAAAAACTGTTTTTT. Protein sequence: CASKNLRRTNEKLFF. Looking up the rest from reference TRBV19 and TRBJ1-4 gives the full variable domain: DGGITQSPKYLFRKEGQNVTLSCEQNLNHDAMYWYRQDPGQGLRLIYYSQIVNDFQKGDIAEGYSVSREKKESFPLTVTSAQKNPTAFYLCASKNLRRTNEKLFFGSGTQLSVL.

V usage is TRBV2 and J usage is TRBJ2-7; D is perhaps TRBD1 (5 bases). V lost 7 bases to trimming and J lost 7 bases, with 8 bases between them. Per germline, CDR1 SNHLY and CDR2 FYNNEI. This CDR3 has 10 amino acids. The CDR3 DNA is TGTGCCAGCAACGACAGAGAGCAGTACTTC. Its protein is CASNDREQYF.

The rearrangement joins TRBV19 to TRBJ1-1, with TRBD1 identical over 10 bases. Germline V gene lookup returns CDR1 LNHDA and CDR2 SQIVND (reference sequence). CDR3 length: 16 residues. V was pared by 6 bases and J by 1 base, with 8 bases of the junction left unmatched. In DNA, the CDR3 is TGTGCCAGTAGGGGCGACAGGGGGCTTTGGAACACTGAAGCTTTCTTT. The encoded protein is CASRGDRGLWNTEAFF.

The V call is TRBV7-2, the J call TRBJ1-1; D is undetermined. The CDR3 is made up of 13 amino acids. V was trimmed by 2 bases and J by 11 bases, leaving 15 bases between them. Germline V gene lookup returns CDR1 SGHTA and CDR2 FQGNSA. The CDR3 DNA reads TGTGCCAGCAGCTTAAGTGAGGGAGGATCGGCTTTCTTT. Residues: CASSLSEGGSAFF.

The CDR3 nucleotides are TGTGCCAGTAGTAGCGGGGTATCAACTAATGAAAAACTGTTTTTT. Translated, it gives CASSSGVSTNEKLFF. The genes are TRBV19 and TRBJ1-4; D is unresolved. The V and J ends lost 4 bases and 0 bases respectively, with 9 bases between them. Germline loops: CDR1 LNHDA, CDR2 SQIVND (reference sequence). CDR3 length: 15 residues.

The chain is built from TRBV2 and TRBJ2-7, with TRBD1 identical over 7 bases. CDR3 size: 14 residues. V lost 10 bases, J lost 3 bases, and 12 bases stayed unmatched. The germline CDR1 and CDR2 sequences are SNHLY and FYNNEI. CDR3 sequence: CATRLRQGVYEQYF. CDR3 DNA: TGTGCCACCCGACTGCGCCAGGGGGTCTACGAGCAGTACTTC.

This chain joins TRBV9 and TRBJ2-2, with 16 bases identical to TRBD2. Per germline, CDR1 SGDLS and CDR2 YYNGEE. CDR3 length: 18 amino acids. V gave up 2 bases and J gave up 4 bases; unmatched junction bases: 5. The CDR3 DNA reads as TGTGCCAGCAGCGTTGGGACTAGCGGGGGGGCGGCCACCGGGGAGCTGTTTTTT. It specifies CASSVGTSGGAATGELFF.

The chain uses TRBV6-2 or TRBV6-3 and TRBJ2-4; 8 bases match TRBD2. The CDR3 loop spans 20 amino acids. The V gene end was trimmed by 2 bases and the J gene end by 11 bases; junction bases not matched to a gene: 26. The germline V gene has CDR1 MNHEY and CDR2 SVGEGT. Here the CDR3 DNA reads TGTGCCAGCAGTTACAATATGAAGCGGGAGATCATACAGGATCCTCCAGTTCAGTACTTC. This codes for CASSYNMKREIIQDPPVQYF.

V and J are TRBV5-5 and TRBJ1-5, with 11 nucleotides matching TRBD1. Germline loops: CDR1 SGHKS, CDR2 YYEKEE (reference sequence). With 6 bases clipped from V and 6 bases from J, the junction kept 8 bases outside the gene matches. The CDR3 consists of 15 residues. The CDR3 reads CASTPGQGVGQPQHF. The CDR3 nucleotides are TGTGCCAGCACCCCGGGACAGGGGGTTGGTCAGCCCCAGCATTTT.

This chain connects TRBV9 to TRBJ1-1, with D hard to call. Germline loops: CDR1 SGDLS, CDR2 YYNGEE. V lost 0 bases and J 3 bases, leaving 9 bases between the germline ends. This CDR3 contains 14 residues. CDR3 in amino acids: CASSVAGKDTEAFF. CDR3 in DNA: TGTGCCAGCAGCGTAGCGGGAAAGGACACTGAAGCTTTCTTT.

This rearrangement joins TRBV30 to TRBJ1-4, with 11 nucleotides matching TRBD1. This CDR3 comprises 15 residues. Germline CDR1 GTSNPN, CDR2 SVGIG (reference sequence). J lost 4 bases, V lost 3 bases, and 4 bases had no gene match. The CDR3 reads CAWRTGTGGNEKLFF. In nucleotides, the CDR3 is TGTGCCTGGAGGACCGGGACAGGGGGTAATGAAAAACTGTTTTTT. The full variable domain, completed using reference TRBV30 and TRBJ1-4, is SQTIHQWPATLVQPVGSPLSLECTVEGTSNPNLYWYRQAAGRGLQLLFYSVGIGQISSEVPQNLSASRPQDRQFILSSKKLLLSDSGFYLCAWRTGTGGNEKLFFGSGTQLSVL.

The genes are TRBV6-1 and TRBJ1-6, with TRBD1 matching 8 bases. J gave up 0 bases and V 4 bases, and 8 bases lay outside the gene matches. CDR3 length: 18 residues. The germline CDR1 and CDR2 sequences are MNHNS and SASEGT. CDR3 DNA sequence: TGTGCCAGCAGTGGCCCGGGACAGGCGAGCTCCTATAATTCACCCCTCCACTTT. This sequence encodes CASSGPGQASSYNSPLHF.

The V gene is TRBV27, the J gene TRBJ2-7; unclear D gene. The length of the CDR3 is 13 residues. V dropped 1 base and J dropped 3 bases, with 7 bases sitting between them. Germline CDR1 reads MNHEY; CDR2 reads SMNVEV (reference sequence). CDR3 amino acids: CASSLYANYEQYF. The DNA for the CDR3 is TGTGCCAGCAGTTTATACGCGAACTACGAGCAGTACTTC.

Comments on this clone: Other DNA sequences within the sample encode an identical CDR3. V gene TRBV7-2 combines with J gene TRBJ2-7; 7 nucleotides align to TRBD2. The CDR3 covers 14 residues. The trim removed 1 base at V and 4 bases at J, leaving 4 bases unmatched. Germline CDR1 is SGHTA and CDR2 is FQGNSA. For the CDR3, the DNA is TGTGCCAGCAGCTTAGGGGGCGGGAGTTACGAGCAGTACTTC. Translation: CASSLGGGSYEQYF.

This chain links TRBV6-6 with TRBJ2-1, with 9 bases lining up with TRBD2. CDR1 is MNHNY and CDR2 is SVGAGI in the germline V gene (reference sequence). V lost 10 bases, J lost 8 bases, and 12 bases stayed unmatched. CDR3 length equals 14 residues. The CDR3 nucleotides read TGTGCCACCTTTAGCGGGAGTAGAAGGGATGAGCAGTTCTTC. Translated: CATFSGSRRDEQFF.

The chain recombines TRBV7-3 with TRBJ2-7; D gene uncertain. The germline V gene has CDR1 SGHTA and CDR2 FQGTGA. V was cut by 2 bases and J by 6 bases, with 11 bases left in between. The CDR3 sequence is 13 residues long. The CDR3 DNA is TGTGCCAGCAGCTTAGCCCCGGTTAGCGAGCAGTACTTC. Translation: CASSLAPVSEQYF.

The chain combines TRBV2 with TRBJ1-1; D ambiguous. Germline CDR1 reads SNHLY; CDR2 reads FYNNEI. V was shortened by 4 bases and J by 1 base, with 4 bases between the two germline ends. This CDR3 has 12 residues. Written as DNA, the CDR3 is TGTGCCAGCAGTGGAGGGAACACTGAAGCTTTCTTT. This codes for CASSGGNTEAFF.

This chain connects TRBV7-2 to TRBJ1-2; D is possibly TRBD1 (6 bases). The CDR3 consists of 15 residues. Germline-derived CDR1 and CDR2 are SGHTA and FQGNSA. Trimming removed 5 bases from V and 2 bases from J, with 15 bases in between. In DNA, the CDR3 is TGTGCCAGCAGCGCCCGGACAGAAACAAACTATGGCTACACCTTC. Its protein is CASSARTETNYGYTF.

CDR3 bases: TGTGCCAGCACGGAGGACCAATACGAGCAGTACTTC. Its translation: CASTEDQYEQYF. This sequence joins TRBV6-5 and TRBJ2-7; D is possibly TRBD2 (5 bases). This CDR3 comprises 12 residues. Per the germline V gene, CDR1 is MNHEY and CDR2 is SVGAGI. V gave up 7 bases and J gave up 4 bases, with 11 bases separating them.

V is TRBV4-2 and J is TRBJ2-2; 10 nucleotides align to TRBD1. The CDR3 is 16 amino acids. V dropped 4 bases and J dropped 5; count of bases not matched to a gene: 7. Germline V gene data show CDR1 as LGHNA and CDR2 as YNFKEQ. CDR3 residues: CASSPRRTGGTGELFF. The CDR3 nucleotides are TGTGCCAGCAGCCCTAGAAGGACAGGGGGGACCGGGGAGCTGTTTTTT.

DNA of the CDR3: TGCAGTGCTAGTCCTTCTGGAAACACCATATATTTT. It encodes CSASPSGNTIYF. This chain links TRBV20-1 with TRBJ1-3; no definite D call. Germline V gene data show CDR1 as DFQATT and CDR2 as SNEGSKA (reference sequence). V dropped 3 bases and J dropped 1 base, with 4 bases sitting between them. The CDR3 runs 12 residues.

This chain links TRBV27 with TRBJ2-7; tentative D call: TRBD1 (6 bases). Germline values: CDR1 MNHEY, CDR2 SMNVEV (reference sequence). The ends were cut back, 2 bases at V and 4 bases at J, with 12 bases in the middle. CDR3 length equals 14 residues. The CDR3 nucleotides read TGTGCCAGCAGTTTAACCGGGACACCTTACGAGCAGTACTTC. Its translation: CASSLTGTPYEQYF.